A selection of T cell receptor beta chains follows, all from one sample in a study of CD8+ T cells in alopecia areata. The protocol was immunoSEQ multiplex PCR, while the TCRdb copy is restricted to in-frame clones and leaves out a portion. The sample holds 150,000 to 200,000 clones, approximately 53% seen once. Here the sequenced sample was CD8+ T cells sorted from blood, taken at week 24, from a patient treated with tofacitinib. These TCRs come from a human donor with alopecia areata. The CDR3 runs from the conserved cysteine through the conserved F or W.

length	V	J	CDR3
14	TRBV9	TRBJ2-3	CASSGTLASDTQYF
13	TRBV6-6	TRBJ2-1	CASMGASSNEQFF
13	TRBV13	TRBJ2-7	CASSNIGTYEQYF
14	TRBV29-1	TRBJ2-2	CSVSGGSYTGELFF
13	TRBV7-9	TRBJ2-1	CASSLALGNEQFF
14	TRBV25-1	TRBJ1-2	CASNPGGMVNGYTF
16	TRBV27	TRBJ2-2	CASSLIGSGKQGELFF
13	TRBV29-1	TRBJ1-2	CSVEEVTGYGYTF
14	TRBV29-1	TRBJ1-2	CSVVETGTADGYTF
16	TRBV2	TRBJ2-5	CASKVPSGGRLETQYF
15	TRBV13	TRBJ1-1	CASSARGQGSTEAFF
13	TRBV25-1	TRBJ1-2	CASSESLVDGYTF
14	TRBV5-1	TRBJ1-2	CASSWDIRGYGYTF
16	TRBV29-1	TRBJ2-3	CSVEGGRGGLTDTQYF
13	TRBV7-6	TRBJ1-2	CASSSSYRAGYTF
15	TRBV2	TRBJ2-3	CASTKGFVSDPKQYF
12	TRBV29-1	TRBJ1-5	CSVREQNQPQHF
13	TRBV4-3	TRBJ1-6	CASSQDYGRPLHF
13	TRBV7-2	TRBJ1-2	CASSYSRGGGYTF
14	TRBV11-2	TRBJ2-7	CASSLDSGAYEQYF
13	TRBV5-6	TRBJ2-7	CASSWTGGHEQYF
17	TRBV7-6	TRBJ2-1	CASSSRSGTGGYNEQFF
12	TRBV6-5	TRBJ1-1	CASSRGNTEAFF
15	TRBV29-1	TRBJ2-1	CSVDPGTGGRSEQFF
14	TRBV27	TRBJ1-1	CASSPLGQNTEAFF
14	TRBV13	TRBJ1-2	CASSNSVGRDGYTF
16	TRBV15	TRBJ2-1	CATSRDGNRVIDEQFF
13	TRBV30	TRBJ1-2	CACVSVRYYGYTF
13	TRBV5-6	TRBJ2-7	CASSFETEGQQYF
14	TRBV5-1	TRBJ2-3	CASSVGQATDTQYF
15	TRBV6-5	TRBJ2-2	CASSPRQGVTGELFF
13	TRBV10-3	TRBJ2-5	CAISEIQQETQYF
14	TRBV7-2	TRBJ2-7	CASSLASGEYEQYF
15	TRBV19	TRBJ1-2	CASSISGRANYGYTF
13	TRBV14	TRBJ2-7	CASSAGSAYEQYF
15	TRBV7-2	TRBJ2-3	CASSVTSEFTDTQYF
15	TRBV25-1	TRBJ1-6	CASSDLYSYNSPLHF
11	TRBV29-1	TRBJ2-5	CSVETGETQYF
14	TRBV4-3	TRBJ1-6	CASSRGSYNSPLHF
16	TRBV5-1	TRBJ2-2	CASSSKGNANTGELFF
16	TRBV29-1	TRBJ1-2	CSVVIADHRGNYGYTF
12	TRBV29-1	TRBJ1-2	CSVEDGRSDYTF
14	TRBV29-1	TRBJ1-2	CSVEGEQGGDGYTF
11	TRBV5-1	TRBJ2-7	CASSDSYEQYF
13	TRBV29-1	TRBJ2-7	CSVRGGPTYEQYF